This TCR beta chain appears in the sequencing data of a study of naive and memory T cell subsets. Study-level results: Potentially, T cell activation and differentiation skew this RNA-based measurement.

The CDR3 is 12 amino acids. V lost 6 bases, J lost 5 bases, and 10 bases lay in between. Whole-blood samples were around 2.5 ml of peripheral blood from healthy adult volunteers. The library had UMIs added by 3' ligation of an oligonucleotide to TCR cDNA. Input was about 1 to 1,100 ng of DNase-treated total RNA without cell sorting. Blood and skin TCR RNA was reverse transcribed with alpha and beta constant primers. Ligated cDNA underwent four rounds of PCR with nested alpha and beta constant region primers and SP2. Via MiXCR, TCRdb re-called the 5' RACE reads, giving one row per CDR3 protein. Of more than 20,000 distinct CDR3 sequences in the sample, under 30% were seen once. This clonotype was observed a handful of times. Antigen unknown.

The J gene is TRBJ1-1, the V gene TRBV12-3 or TRBV12-4; no firm D call. This clonotype was obtained from a female donor in good health. CDR3 region: CASSRGLTEAFF. CDR3 sequence (DNA): TGTGCCAGCAGCCGAGGCTTAACTGAAGCTTTCTTT.